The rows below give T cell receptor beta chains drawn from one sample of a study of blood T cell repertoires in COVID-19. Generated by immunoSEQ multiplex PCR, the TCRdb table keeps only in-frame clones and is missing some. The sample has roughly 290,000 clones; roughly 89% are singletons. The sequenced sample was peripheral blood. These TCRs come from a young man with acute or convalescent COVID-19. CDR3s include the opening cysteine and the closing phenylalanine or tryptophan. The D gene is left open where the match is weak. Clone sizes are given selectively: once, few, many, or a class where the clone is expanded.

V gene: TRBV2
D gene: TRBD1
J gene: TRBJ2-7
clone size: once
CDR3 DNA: TGTGCCAGCAGTGGACAGGGCCACGAGCAGTACTTC
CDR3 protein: CASSGQGHEQYF

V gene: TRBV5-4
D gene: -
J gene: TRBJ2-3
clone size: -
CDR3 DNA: TGTGCCAGCAGCTTGCGGTCACCGGGGTGGTCAGATACGCAGTATTTT
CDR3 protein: CASSLRSPGWSDTQYF

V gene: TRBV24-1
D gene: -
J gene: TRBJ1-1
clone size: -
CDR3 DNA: TGTGCCACCAGTCACAGGGACACTGAAGCTTTCTTT
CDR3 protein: CATSHRDTEAFF

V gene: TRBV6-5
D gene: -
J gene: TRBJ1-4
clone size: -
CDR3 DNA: TGTGCCAGCAGTTACGGGCATGCAACTAATGAAAAACTGTTTTTT
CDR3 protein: CASSYGHATNEKLFF

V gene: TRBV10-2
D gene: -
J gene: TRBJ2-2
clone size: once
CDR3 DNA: TGCGCCAGCAGTGAGGCGGTCAGCACCGGGGAGCTGTTTTTT
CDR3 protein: CASSEAVSTGELFF

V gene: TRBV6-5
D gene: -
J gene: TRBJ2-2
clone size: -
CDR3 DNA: TGTGCCAGCATGCAGTGGGAGTTCCACACCGGGGAGCTGTTTTTT
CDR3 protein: CASMQWEFHTGELFF

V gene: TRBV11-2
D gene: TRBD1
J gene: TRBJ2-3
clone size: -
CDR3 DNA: TGTGCCAGCAGCTTAGGGACAGGATACAAGCCAGATACGCAGTATTTT
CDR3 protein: CASSLGTGYKPDTQYF

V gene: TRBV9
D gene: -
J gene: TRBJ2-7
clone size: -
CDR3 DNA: TGTGCCAGCAGCGTAGGTGGCAGCTCCCGCGGGCAGTACTTC
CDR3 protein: CASSVGGSSRGQYF

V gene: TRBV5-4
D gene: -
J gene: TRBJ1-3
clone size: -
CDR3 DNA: TGTGCCAGCAGCCTCCGGACAGTTGAAAACACCATATATTTT
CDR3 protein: CASSLRTVENTIYF

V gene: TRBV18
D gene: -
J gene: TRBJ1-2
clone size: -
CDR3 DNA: TGTGCCAGCTCACCCACGGAGGGGGGCTACACCTTC
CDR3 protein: CASSPTEGGYTF

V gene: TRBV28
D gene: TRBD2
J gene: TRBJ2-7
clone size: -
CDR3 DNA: TGTGCCAGCAGTTCCGCCCCTGTGGCTAGCGGGAGAGTCTCCTACGAGCAGTACTTC
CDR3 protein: CASSSAPVASGRVSYEQYF

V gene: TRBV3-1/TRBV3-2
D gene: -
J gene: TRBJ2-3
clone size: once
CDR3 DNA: TGTGCCAGCAGCCACAGAGCAGAGGTAGATACGCAGTATTTT
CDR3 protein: CASSHRAEVDTQYF

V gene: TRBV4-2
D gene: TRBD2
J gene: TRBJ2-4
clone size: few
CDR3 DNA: TGTGCCAGCAGCCAAGATGGACTAGCGGGGATTGCCATTCAGTACTTC
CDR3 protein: CASSQDGLAGIAIQYF

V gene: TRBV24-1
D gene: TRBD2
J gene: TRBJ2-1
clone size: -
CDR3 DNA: TGTGCCACCAGTGACAGAACTAGCGGGAGTGGGGATGAGCAGTTCTTC
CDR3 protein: CATSDRTSGSGDEQFF

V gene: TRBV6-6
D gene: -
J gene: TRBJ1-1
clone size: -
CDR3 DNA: TGTGCCACGTCCGAGAAGTTGAACACTGAAGCTTTCTTT
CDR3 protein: CATSEKLNTEAFF